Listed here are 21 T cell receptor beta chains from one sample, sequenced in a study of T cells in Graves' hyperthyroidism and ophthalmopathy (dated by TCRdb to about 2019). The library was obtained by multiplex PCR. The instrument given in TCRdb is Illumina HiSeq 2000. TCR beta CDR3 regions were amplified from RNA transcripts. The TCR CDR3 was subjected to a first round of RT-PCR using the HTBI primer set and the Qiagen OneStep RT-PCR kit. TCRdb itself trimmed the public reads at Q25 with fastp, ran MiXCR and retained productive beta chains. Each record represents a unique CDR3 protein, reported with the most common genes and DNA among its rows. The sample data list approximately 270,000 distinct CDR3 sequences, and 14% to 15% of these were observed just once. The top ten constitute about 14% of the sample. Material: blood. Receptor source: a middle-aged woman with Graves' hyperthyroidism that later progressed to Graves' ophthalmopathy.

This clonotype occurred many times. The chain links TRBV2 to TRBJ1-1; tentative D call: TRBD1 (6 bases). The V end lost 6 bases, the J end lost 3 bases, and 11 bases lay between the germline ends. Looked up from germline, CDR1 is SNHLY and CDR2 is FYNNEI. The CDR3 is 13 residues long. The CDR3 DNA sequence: TGTGCCAGCAGCACAGGGTCTTACACTGAAGCTTTCTTT. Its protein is CASSTGSYTEAFF.

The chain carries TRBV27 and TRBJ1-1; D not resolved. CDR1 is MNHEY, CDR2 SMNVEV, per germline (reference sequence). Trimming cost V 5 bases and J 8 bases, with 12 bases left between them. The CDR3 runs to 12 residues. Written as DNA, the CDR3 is TGTGCCAGCAGTCGCCTCCCGGGCGAAGCTTTCTTT. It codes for CASSRLPGEAFF.

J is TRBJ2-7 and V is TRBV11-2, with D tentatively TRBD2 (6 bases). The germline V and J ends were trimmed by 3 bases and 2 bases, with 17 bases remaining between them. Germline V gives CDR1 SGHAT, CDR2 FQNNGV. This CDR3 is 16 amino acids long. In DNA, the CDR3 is TGTGCCAGCAGCTTGGTCCTCGGGAGTAAACCCTACGAGCAGTACTTC. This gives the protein CASSLVLGSKPYEQYF. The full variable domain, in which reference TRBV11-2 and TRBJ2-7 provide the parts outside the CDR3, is EAGVAQSPRYKIIEKRQSVAFWCNPISGHATLYWYQQILGQGPKLLIQFQNNGVVDDSQLPKDRFSAERLKGVDSTLKIQPAKLEDSAVYLCASSLVLGSKPYEQYFGPGTRLTVT.

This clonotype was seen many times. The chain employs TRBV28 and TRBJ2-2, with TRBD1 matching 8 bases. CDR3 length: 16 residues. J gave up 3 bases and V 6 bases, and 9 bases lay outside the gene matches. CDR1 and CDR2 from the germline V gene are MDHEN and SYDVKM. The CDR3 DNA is TGTGCCAGCAGACTTCGCCAGGGGGCGGACACCGGGGAGCTGTTTTTT. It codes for CASRLRQGADTGELFF.

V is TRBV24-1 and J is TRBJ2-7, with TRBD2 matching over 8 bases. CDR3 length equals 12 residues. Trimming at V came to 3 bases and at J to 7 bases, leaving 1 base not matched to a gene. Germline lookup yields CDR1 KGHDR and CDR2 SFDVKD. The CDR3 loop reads CATSDPGGEQYF. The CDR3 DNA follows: TGTGCCACCAGTGATCCGGGGGGGGAGCAGTACTTC.

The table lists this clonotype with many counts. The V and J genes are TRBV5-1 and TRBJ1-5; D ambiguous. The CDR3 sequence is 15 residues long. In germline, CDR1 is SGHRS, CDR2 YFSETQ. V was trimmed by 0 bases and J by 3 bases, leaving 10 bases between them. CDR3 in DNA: TGCGCCAGCAGCTTGGCCGGACTGATCAATCAGCCCCAGCATTTT. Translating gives CASSLAGLINQPQHF.

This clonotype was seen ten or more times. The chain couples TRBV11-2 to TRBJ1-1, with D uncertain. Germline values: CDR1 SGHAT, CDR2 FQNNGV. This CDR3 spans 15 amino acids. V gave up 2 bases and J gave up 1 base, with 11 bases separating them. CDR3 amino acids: CASSLRPVENTEAFF. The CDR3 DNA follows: TGTGCCAGCAGCTTAAGGCCGGTAGAGAACACTGAAGCTTTCTTT.

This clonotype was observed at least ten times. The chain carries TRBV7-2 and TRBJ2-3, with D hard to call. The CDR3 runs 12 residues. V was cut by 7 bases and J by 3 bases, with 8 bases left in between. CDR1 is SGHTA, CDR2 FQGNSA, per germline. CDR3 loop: CASTPGTDTQYF. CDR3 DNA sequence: TGTGCCAGCACCCCCGGGACAGATACGCAGTATTTT.

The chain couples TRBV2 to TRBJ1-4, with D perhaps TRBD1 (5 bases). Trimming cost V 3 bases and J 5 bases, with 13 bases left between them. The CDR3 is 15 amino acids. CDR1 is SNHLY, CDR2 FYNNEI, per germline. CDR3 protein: CASSEIGTGNEKLFF. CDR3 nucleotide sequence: TGTGCCAGCAGTGAGATTGGGACCGGGAATGAAAAACTGTTTTTT.

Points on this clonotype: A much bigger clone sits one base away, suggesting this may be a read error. As DNA, the CDR3 is TGTGCCGGCAGTTTACGCACACAGGGGTATGGCTACACCTTC. Protein sequence: CAGSLRTQGYGYTF. The chain links TRBV28 to TRBJ1-2; 7 bases agree with TRBD1. The CDR3 covers 14 residues. Germline V gene sequence: CDR1 MDHEN, CDR2 SYDVKM.

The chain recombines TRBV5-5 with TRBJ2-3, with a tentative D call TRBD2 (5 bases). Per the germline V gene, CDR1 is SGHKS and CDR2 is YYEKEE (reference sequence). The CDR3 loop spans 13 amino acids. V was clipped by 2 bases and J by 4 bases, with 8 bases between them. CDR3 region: CASSLAEPDTQYF. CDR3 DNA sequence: TGTGCCAGCAGCTTAGCGGAACCAGATACGCAGTATTTT.

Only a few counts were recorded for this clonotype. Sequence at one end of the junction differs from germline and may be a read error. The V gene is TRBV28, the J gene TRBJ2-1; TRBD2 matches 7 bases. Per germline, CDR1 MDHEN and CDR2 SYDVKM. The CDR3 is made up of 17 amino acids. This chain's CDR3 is CASSPTWLGGRSNEQSF. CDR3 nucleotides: TGTGCCAGCAGTCCCACTTGGCTTGGCGGGAGAAGCAATGAGCAGTCCTTC.

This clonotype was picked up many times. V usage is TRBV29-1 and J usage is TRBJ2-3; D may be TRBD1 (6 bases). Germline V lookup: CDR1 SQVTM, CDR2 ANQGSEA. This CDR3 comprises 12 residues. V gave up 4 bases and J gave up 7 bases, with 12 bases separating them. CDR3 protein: CSVVGADHTQYF. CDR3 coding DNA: TGCAGCGTTGTGGGGGCGGATCATACGCAGTATTTT.

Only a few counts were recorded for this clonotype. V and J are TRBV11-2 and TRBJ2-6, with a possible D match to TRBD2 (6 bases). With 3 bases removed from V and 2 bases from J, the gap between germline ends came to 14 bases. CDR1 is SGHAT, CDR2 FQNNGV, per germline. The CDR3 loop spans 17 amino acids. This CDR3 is CASSLRGFYPGANVLTF. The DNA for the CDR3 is TGTGCCAGCAGCTTGCGGGGATTCTACCCTGGGGCCAACGTCCTGACTTTC. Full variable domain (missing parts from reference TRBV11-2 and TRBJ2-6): EAGVAQSPRYKIIEKRQSVAFWCNPISGHATLYWYQQILGQGPKLLIQFQNNGVVDDSQLPKDRFSAERLKGVDSTLKIQPAKLEDSAVYLCASSLRGFYPGANVLTFGAGSRLTVL.

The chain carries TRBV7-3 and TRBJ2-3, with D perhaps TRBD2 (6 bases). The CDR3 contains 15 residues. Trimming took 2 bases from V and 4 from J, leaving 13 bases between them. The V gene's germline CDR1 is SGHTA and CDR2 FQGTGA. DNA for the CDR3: TGTGCCAGCAGCTTAGGAGGCGGGGTCGCAGATACGCAGTATTTT. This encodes CASSLGGGVADTQYF.

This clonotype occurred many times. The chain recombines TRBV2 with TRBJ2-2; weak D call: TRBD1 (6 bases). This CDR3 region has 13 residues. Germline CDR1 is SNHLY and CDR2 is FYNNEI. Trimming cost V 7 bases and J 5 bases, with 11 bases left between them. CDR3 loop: CASKGVGTGELFF. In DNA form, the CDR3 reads TGTGCCAGCAAGGGGGTTGGGACCGGGGAGCTGTTTTTT.

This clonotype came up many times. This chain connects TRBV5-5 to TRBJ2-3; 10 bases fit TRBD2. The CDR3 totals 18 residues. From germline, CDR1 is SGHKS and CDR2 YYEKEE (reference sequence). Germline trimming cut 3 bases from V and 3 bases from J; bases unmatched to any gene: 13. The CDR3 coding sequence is TGTGCCAGCAGCTCATACTCCTTAGCGGGAGGTATGACAGATACGCAGTATTTT. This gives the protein CASSSYSLAGGMTDTQYF. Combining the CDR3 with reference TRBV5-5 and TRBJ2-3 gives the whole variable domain DAGVTQSPTHLIKTRGQQVTLRCSPISGHKSVSWYQQVLGQGPQFIFQYYEKEERGRGNFPDRFSARQFPNYSSELNVNALLLGDSALYLCASSSYSLAGGMTDTQYFGPGTRLTVL.

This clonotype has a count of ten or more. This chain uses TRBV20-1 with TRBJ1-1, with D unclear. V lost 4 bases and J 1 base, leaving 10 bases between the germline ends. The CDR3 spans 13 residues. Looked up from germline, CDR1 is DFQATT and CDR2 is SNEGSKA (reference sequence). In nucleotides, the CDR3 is TGCAGTGCTACAAGGTTTCGGAACACTGAAGCTTTCTTT. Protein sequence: CSATRFRNTEAFF.

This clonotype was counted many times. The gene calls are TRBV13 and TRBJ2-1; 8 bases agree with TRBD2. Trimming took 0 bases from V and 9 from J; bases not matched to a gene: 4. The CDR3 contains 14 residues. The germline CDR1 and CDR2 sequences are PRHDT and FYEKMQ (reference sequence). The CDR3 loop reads CASSLGPSGSEQFF. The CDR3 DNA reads TGTGCCAGCAGCTTAGGCCCAAGCGGGAGTGAGCAGTTCTTC. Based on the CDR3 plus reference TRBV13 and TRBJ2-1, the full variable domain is AAGVIQSPRHLIKEKRETATLKCYPIPRHDTVYWYQQGPGQDPQFLISFYEKMQSDKGSIPDRFSAQQFSDYHSELNMSSLELGDSALYFCASSLGPSGSEQFFGPGTRLTVL.

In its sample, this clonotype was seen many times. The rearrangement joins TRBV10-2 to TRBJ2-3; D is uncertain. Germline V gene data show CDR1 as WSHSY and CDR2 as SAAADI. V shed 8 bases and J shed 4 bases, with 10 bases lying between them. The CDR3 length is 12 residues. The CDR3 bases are TGCGCCAGCGCCGATGGCGCAGATACGCAGTATTTT. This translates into CASADGADTQYF.

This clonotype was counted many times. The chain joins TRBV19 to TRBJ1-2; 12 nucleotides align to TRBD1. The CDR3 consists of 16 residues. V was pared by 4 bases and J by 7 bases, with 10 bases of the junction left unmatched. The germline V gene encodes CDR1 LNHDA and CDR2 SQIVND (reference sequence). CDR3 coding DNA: TGTGCCAGTAGTAGGCCCCTGGGACAGGGGGCGCGTGGCTACACCTTC. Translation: CASSRPLGQGARGYTF.